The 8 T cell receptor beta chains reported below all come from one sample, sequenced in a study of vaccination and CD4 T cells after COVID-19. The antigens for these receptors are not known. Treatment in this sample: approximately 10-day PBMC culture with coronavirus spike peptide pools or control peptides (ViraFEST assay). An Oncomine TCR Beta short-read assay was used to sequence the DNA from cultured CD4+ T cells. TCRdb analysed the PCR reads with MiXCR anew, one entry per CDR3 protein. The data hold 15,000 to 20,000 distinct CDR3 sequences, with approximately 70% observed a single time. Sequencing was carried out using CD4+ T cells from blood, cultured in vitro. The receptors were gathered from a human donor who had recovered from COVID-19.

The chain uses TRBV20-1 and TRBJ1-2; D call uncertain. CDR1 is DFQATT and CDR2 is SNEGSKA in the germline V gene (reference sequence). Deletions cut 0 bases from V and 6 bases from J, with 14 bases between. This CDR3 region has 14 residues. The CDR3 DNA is TGCAGTGCTAGAGATACCTTGGGGTGGGATGGCTACACCTTC. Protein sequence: CSARDTLGWDGYTF.

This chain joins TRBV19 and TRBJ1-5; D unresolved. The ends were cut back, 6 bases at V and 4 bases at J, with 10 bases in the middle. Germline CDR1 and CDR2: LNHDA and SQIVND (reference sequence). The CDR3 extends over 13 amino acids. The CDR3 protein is CASSPRTNQPQHF. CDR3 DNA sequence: TGTGCCAGTAGCCCCCGGACGAATCAGCCCCAGCATTTT.

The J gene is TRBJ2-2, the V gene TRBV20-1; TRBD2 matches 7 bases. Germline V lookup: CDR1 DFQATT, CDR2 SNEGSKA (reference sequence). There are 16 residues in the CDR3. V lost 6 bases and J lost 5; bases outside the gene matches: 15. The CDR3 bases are TGCAGTGCCAGACATCCTTTGTCGGGAGGAACCGGGGAGCTGTTTTTT. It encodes CSARHPLSGGTGELFF.

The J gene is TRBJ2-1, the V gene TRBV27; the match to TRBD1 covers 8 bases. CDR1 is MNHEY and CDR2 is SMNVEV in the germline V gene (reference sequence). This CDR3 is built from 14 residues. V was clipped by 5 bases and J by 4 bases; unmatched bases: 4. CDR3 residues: CASSPTGAYNEQFF. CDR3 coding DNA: TGTGCCAGCAGTCCGACAGGGGCTTACAATGAGCAGTTCTTC.

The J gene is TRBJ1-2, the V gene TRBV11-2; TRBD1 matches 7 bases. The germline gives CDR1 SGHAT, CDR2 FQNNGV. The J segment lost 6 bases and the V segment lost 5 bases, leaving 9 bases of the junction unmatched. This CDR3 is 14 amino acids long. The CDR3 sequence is CASSLTTGFDGYTF. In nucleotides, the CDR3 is TGTGCCAGCAGCCTAACGACAGGGTTCGATGGCTACACCTTC. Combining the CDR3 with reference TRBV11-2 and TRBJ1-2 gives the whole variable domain EAGVAQSPRYKIIEKRQSVAFWCNPISGHATLYWYQQILGQGPKLLIQFQNNGVVDDSQLPKDRFSAERLKGVDSTLKIQPAKLEDSAVYLCASSLTTGFDGYTFGSGTRLTVV.

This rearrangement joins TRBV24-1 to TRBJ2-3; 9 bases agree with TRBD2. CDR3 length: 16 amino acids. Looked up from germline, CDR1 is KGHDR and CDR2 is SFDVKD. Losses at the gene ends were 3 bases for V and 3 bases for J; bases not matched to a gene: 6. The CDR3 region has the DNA TGTGCCACCAGTGATCAACTAGCGGGCACAACAGATACGCAGTATTTT. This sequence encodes CATSDQLAGTTDTQYF.

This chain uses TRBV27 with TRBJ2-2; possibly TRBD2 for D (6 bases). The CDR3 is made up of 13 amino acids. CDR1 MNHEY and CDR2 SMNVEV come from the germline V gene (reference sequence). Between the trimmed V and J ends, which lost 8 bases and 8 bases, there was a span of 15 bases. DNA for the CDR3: TGTGCCAGCTTGGGTGGGACTTGGGGGGAGCTGTTTTTT. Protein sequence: CASLGGTWGELFF.

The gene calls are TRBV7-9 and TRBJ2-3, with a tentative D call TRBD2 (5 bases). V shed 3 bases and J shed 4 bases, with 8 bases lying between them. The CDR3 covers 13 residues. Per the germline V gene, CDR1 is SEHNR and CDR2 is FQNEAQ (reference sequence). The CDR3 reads CASSFPGADTQYF. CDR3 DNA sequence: TGTGCCAGCAGCTTCCCCGGGGCAGATACGCAGTATTTT.